Shown below are 17 T cell receptor beta chains from a single sample sequenced in a study of naive and memory T cell subsets. Overall study findings and caveats: Especially in CD8 cells, naive repertoires contained a few larger clonotypes, possibly CD45RA-re-expressing memory cells.

The beta constant-region primer was an equimolar mix of two oligonucleotides covering TRBC1 and TRBC2. The ligated cDNA underwent four PCR rounds using SP2 and nested alpha and beta constant-region primers. One entry per CDR3 protein results from TCRdb running MiXCR on the UMI-ligation and nested PCR reads. The table records over 100,000 distinct CDR3 sequences, more than 12% of them present only once. Their specific antigens are unknown. Material: naive CD8+ T cells from blood. Receptors were obtained from a human donor in good health.

This clonotype was found many times. The rearrangement joins TRBV12-3 or TRBV12-4 to TRBJ1-1, with D possibly matching TRBD1 (6 bases). The CDR3 consists of 14 residues. The V and J ends lost 11 bases and 0 bases respectively, with 16 bases between them. The CDR3 loop reads CAATGTGVNTEAFF. CDR3 DNA: TGTGCCGCTACAGGGACGGGAGTGAACACTGAAGCTTTCTTT.

The V and J genes are TRBV9 and TRBJ1-2; the D gene is possibly TRBD1 (6 bases). The CDR3 spans 15 residues. Germline values: CDR1 SGDLS, CDR2 YYNGEE. Trimming took off 0 bases at V and 5 bases at J, with 14 bases between the two ends. This CDR3 is CASSVDQQGGYGYTF. As DNA, the CDR3 is TGTGCCAGCAGCGTAGACCAACAGGGCGGGTATGGCTACACCTTC.

V gene TRBV28 combines with J gene TRBJ2-7; no definite D call. The CDR3 extends over 16 amino acids. CDR1 is MDHEN and CDR2 is SYDVKM in the germline V gene. The V end lost 3 bases, the J end lost 0 bases, and 15 bases lay between the germline ends. The CDR3 coding sequence is TGTGCCAGCAGTTTTTCGGAACAGAAAGCCTCCTACGAGCAGTACTTC. It translates to CASSFSEQKASYEQYF.

Details on this clonotype: The conserved closing phenylalanine or tryptophan is absent in this CDR3, likely reflecting a read error. The rearrangement uses TRBV9 and TRBJ2-1; the D call may be TRBD1 or TRBD2 (5 bases each). Trimming shortened V by 2 bases and J by 0 bases, and 18 bases separated the two germline ends. Germline CDR1 SGDLS, CDR2 YYNGEE. CDR3 length: 18 amino acids. Here the CDR3 reads CASSVSLAGTGSYNEQFI. The CDR3 nucleotides are TGTGCCAGCAGCGTTTCTCTCGCCGGGACGGGCTCCTACAATGAGCAGTTCATC.

This chain joins TRBV13 and TRBJ2-1, with 14 positions matching TRBD2. This CDR3 has 14 residues. With 4 bases clipped from V and 8 bases from J, the junction kept 1 base outside the gene matches. CDR1 and CDR2 (germline): PRHDT, FYEKMQ (reference sequence). The CDR3 reads CASSSGLAGDEQFF. The CDR3 coding sequence is TGTGCCAGCAGCTCGGGACTAGCGGGAGATGAGCAGTTCTTC.

This clonotype was counted a few times. The rearrangement links TRBV7-8 to TRBJ1-1, with 7 bases that match TRBD1. The CDR3 extends over 14 amino acids. The germline V gene has CDR1 SGHVS and CDR2 FQNEAQ. Trimming at V came to 8 bases and at J to 5 bases, leaving 11 bases not matched to a gene. CDR3 sequence: CASVGSGGVTEAFF. The DNA for the CDR3 is TGTGCCAGCGTGGGTTCAGGGGGAGTGACTGAAGCTTTCTTT.

The sample holds many counts of this clonotype. V and J are TRBV29-1 and TRBJ1-1, with D unclear. CDR1 is SQVTM, CDR2 ANQGSEA, per germline. The CDR3 loop spans 11 amino acids. The CDR3 spells CKIQDNTEAFF. CDR3 nucleotide sequence: TGCAAGATTCAAGACAACACTGAAGCTTTCTTT.

This clonotype came up many times. The genes are TRBV14 and TRBJ1-3, with D tentatively TRBD1 (5 bases). This CDR3 is built from 16 residues. Trimming cost V 2 bases and J 0 bases, with 11 bases left between them. Germline V gene data show CDR1 as SGHDN and CDR2 as FVKESK. CDR3 sequence (DNA): TGTGCCAGCAGCCAATGGGGCTCAGACTCTGGAAACACCATATATTTT. Translating it yields CASSQWGSDSGNTIYF. The whole variable domain, filled in from reference TRBV14 and TRBJ1-3, reads EAGVTQFPSHSVIEKGQTVTLRCDPISGHDNLYWYRRVMGKEIKFLLHFVKESKQDESGMPNNRFLAERTGGTYSTLKVQPAELEDSGVYFCASSQWGSDSGNTIYFGEGSWLTVV.

V gene TRBV4-2 combines with J gene TRBJ2-7, with D possibly TRBD2 on 6 matching bases. V was clipped by 1 base and J by 2 bases, with 12 bases between them. This CDR3 has 15 amino acids. Germline CDR1 reads LGHNA; CDR2 reads YNFKEQ. The CDR3 is CASSQAGGEAYEQYF. The CDR3 bases are TGTGCCAGCAGCCAAGCCGGAGGGGAGGCCTACGAGCAGTACTTC.

This clonotype was detected only a few times. V is TRBV4-2 and J is TRBJ2-7, with D possibly called TRBD1 or TRBD2 (5 bases each). V lost 0 bases and J 0 bases, leaving 15 bases between the germline ends. CDR1 LGHNA and CDR2 YNFKEQ come from the germline V gene. This CDR3 contains 17 residues. Here the CDR3 reads CASSQEGFGAGSYEQYF. CDR3 sequence (DNA): TGTGCCAGCAGCCAAGAGGGTTTCGGGGCGGGCTCCTACGAGCAGTACTTC.

Concerning this clonotype itself: One end of the junction does not line up with germline, which may come from a read error. This rearrangement joins TRBV4-3 to TRBJ2-1, with D perhaps assigned TRBD1 or TRBD2 (5 bases each). Germline values: CDR1 LGHNA, CDR2 YSLEER. The CDR3 has 15 residues. The CDR3 spells CASSQSSGTENGQFF. CDR3 DNA sequence: TGCGCCAGCAGCCAATCCTCCGGGACGGAAAATGGGCAGTTCTTC.

The chain employs TRBV29-1 and TRBJ1-1; TRBD1 matches at 9 bases. Losses at the gene ends were 7 bases for V and 12 bases for J; bases not matched to a gene: 9. The germline V gene has CDR1 SQVTM and CDR2 ANQGSEA. The CDR3 runs 11 residues. CDR3 residues: CSGRGQGTTFF. CDR3 DNA: TGCAGCGGGAGGGGACAGGGTACGACTTTCTTT. The whole variable domain, remainder taken from reference TRBV29-1 and TRBJ1-1, is SAVISQKPSRDICQRGTSLTIQCQVDSQVTMMFWYRQQPGQSLTLIATANQGSEATYESGFVIDKFPISRPNLTFSTLTVSNMSPEDSSIYLCSGRGQGTTFFGQGTRLTVV.

The chain combines TRBV12-3 or TRBV12-4 with TRBJ2-7, with 9 bases aligning to TRBD2. This CDR3 is built from 14 residues. V shed 7 bases and J 4 bases; nucleotides not matched to a gene: 8. In nucleotides, the CDR3 is TGTGCCAGCACCAACCCGACTAGCGGATACGAGCAGTACTTC. This encodes CASTNPTSGYEQYF.

The chain uses TRBV9 and TRBJ2-3; 8 bases are a match to TRBD2. CDR3 length: 17 residues. CDR1 SGDLS and CDR2 YYNGEE come from the germline V gene. V shed 4 bases, J shed 5 bases, and the junction held 15 bases outside the gene matches. CDR3 loop: CASSPGGEREIKDTQYF. DNA for the CDR3: TGTGCCAGCAGCCCGGGGGGGGAGCGGGAGATCAAAGATACGCAGTATTTT. Variable domain in full (rest from reference TRBV9 and TRBJ2-3): DSGVTQTPKHLITATGQRVTLRCSPRSGDLSVYWYQQSLDQGLQFLIQYYNGEERAKGNILERFSAQQFPDLHSELNLSSLELGDSALYFCASSPGGEREIKDTQYFGPGTRLTVL.

This clonotype was seen many times. V gene TRBV4-3 combines with J gene TRBJ2-1, with 8 bases that match TRBD2. CDR1 LGHNA and CDR2 YSLEER come from the germline V gene. This CDR3 spans 17 amino acids. Trimming at V came to 3 bases and at J to 0 bases, leaving 7 bases not matched to a gene. CDR3 sequence (DNA): TGCGCCAGCAGCCAGGATACTAGCGGAAGCTCCTACAATGAGCAGTTCTTC. The encoded protein is CASSQDTSGSSYNEQFF.

This clonotype was detected only a few times. The rearrangement uses TRBV27 and TRBJ2-7; D perhaps matches TRBD1 (5 bases). CDR3 size: 13 residues. CDR1 and CDR2 from the germline V gene are MNHEY and SMNVEV (reference sequence). Between the trimmed V and J ends, which lost 3 bases and 3 bases, there was a span of 9 bases. The CDR3 DNA reads TGTGCCAGCAGTTTCTCCCAGGGCTACGAGCAGTACTTC. Translating it yields CASSFSQGYEQYF.

The chain links TRBV7-9 to TRBJ1-4; perhaps TRBD1 as D (5 bases). This CDR3 region has 15 residues. Germline loops: CDR1 SEHNR, CDR2 FQNEAQ (reference sequence). Trimming cost V 5 bases and J 8 bases, with 18 bases left between them. This chain's CDR3 is CASSLPAGAREKLFF. The CDR3 DNA sequence: TGTGCCAGCAGCCTCCCCGCCGGGGCGAGAGAAAAACTGTTTTTT. Complete variable domain (other parts from reference TRBV7-9 and TRBJ1-4): DTGVSQNPRHKITKRGQNVTFRCDPISEHNRLYWYRQTLGQGPEFLTYFQNEAQLEKSRLLSDRFSAERPKGSFSTLEIQRTEQGDSAMYLCASSLPAGAREKLFFGSGTQLSVL.